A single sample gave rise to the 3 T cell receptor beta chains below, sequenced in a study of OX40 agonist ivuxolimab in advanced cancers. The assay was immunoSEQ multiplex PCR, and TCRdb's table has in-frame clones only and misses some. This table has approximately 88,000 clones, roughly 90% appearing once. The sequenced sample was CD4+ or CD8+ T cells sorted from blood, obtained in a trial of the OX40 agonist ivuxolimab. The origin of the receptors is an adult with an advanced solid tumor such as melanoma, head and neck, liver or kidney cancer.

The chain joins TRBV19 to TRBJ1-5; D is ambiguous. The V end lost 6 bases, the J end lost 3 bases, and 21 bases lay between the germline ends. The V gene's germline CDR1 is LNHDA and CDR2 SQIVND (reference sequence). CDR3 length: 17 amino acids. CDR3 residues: CASSLHGRAIPNQPQHF. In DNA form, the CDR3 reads TGTGCCAGTAGCCTCCACGGGAGAGCTATCCCCAATCAGCCCCAGCATTTT.

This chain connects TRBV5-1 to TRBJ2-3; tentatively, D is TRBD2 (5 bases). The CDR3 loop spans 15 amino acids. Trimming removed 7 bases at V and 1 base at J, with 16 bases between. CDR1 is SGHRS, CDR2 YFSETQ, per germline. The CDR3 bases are TGCGCCAGCGGACGGGGTGATCCCGGCACAGATACGCAGTATTTT. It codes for CASGRGDPGTDTQYF.

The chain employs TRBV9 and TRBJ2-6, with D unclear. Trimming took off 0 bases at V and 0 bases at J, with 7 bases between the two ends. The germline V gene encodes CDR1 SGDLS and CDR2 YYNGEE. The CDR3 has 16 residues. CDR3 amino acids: CASSVGGNSGANVLTF. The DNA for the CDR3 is TGTGCCAGCAGCGTAGGTGGGAACTCTGGGGCCAACGTCCTGACTTTC.